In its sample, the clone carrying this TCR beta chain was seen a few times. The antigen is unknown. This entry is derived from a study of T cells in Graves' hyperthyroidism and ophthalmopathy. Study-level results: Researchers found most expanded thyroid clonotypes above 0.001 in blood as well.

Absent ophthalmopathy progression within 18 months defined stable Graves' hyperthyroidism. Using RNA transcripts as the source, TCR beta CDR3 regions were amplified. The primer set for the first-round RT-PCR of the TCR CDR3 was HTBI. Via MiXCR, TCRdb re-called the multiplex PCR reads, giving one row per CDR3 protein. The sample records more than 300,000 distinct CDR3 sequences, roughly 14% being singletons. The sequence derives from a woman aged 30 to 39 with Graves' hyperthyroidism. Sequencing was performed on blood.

This chain's CDR3 is CATSDAQAISGANVLTF. The CDR3 DNA is TGTGCCACCAGTGATGCACAGGCGATCTCTGGGGCCAACGTCCTGACTTTC. The V and J genes are TRBV24-1 and TRBJ2-6; D possibly corresponds to TRBD1 (5 bases). V lost 3 bases, J lost 0 bases, and 11 bases lay in between. The CDR3 length is 17 residues. Per germline, CDR1 KGHDR and CDR2 SFDVKD.